The 19 T cell receptor beta chains listed next were all sequenced from one sample in a study of T cells in women clearing cervical HPV infection. Measured with immunoSEQ multiplex PCR; TCRdb has only the in-frame clones, and not every one. This sample carries tens of thousands of clones, with approximately 3% going to the ten biggest clones. The sample comprised blood buffy coat. These receptors all come from a woman between 18 and 75 years old with a cervical HPV16 infection that either progressed to CIN3+ or cleared (not recorded which).

Notes on this clone: The read ends 3 residues shy of where the CDR3 ends; the end is completed using the germline J gene. The genes are TRBV2 and TRBJ2-5; TRBD1 might be the D (6 bases). Germline V CDR1 and CDR2: SNHLY, FYNNEI. The CDR3 totals 14 residues. The V gene lost 6 bases and the J gene lost 3 bases, with 14 bases spanning the gap. The sequenced CDR3 bases are TGTGCCAGCAGAGAGGACAGAATCAAAGAGACC. Protein: CASREDRIKET. The CDR3, in full, reads CASREDRIKETQYF.

With respect to this clone: Coverage ceases 3 residues before the CDR3 finishes, and the germline J gene fills in the end. The V gene is TRBV7-9, the J gene TRBJ1-5; TRBD1 is a possible D gene (5 bases). Germline CDR1 SEHNR, CDR2 FQNEAQ (reference sequence). Between the trimmed V and J ends, which lost 5 bases and 3 bases, there was a span of 14 bases. The CDR3 loop spans 15 amino acids. CDR3 protein: CASSPGQGFNQPQHF. The CDR3 DNA, read in part, is TGTGCCAGCAGCCCCGGTCAGGGATTCAATCAGCCC. The entire variable domain, with the rest obtained from reference TRBV7-9 and TRBJ1-5, is as follows: DTGVSQNPRHKITKRGQNVTFRCDPISEHNRLYWYRQTLGQGPEFLTYFQNEAQLEKSRLLSDRFSAERPKGSFSTLEIQRTEQGDSAMYLCASSPGQGFNQPQHFGDGTRLSIL.

With regard to this clone: The CDR3 goes on 3 residues after the read ends, and that part is filled in from the germline J gene. This chain joins TRBV10-3 and TRBJ1-1; D gene uncertain. This CDR3 spans 14 amino acids. Germline V gene sequence: CDR1 ENHRY, CDR2 SYGVKD. V was cut by 3 bases and J by 0 bases, with 8 bases left in between. The part of the CDR3 DNA that was read is TGTGCCATCAGTGACCAGACTGTGAACACTGAA. This gives the protein CAISDQTVNTE. The full CDR3 protein is CAISDQTVNTEAFF.

Remarks on this clone: Read coverage stops 3 residues before the CDR3 terminus; the germline J gene supplies the remainder. This rearrangement joins TRBV2 to TRBJ2-5; perhaps TRBD2 as D (7 bases). The CDR3 has 17 amino acids. Trimming left V 2 bases short and J 2 bases short, with 18 bases between. In germline, CDR1 is SNHLY, CDR2 FYNNEI. The DNA read from the CDR3 is TGTGCCAGCAGTGAATTAGGGAGGGGGAATACGCAAGAGACC. This translates into CASSELGRGNTQET. The full CDR3 sequence reads CASSELGRGNTQETQYF.

Regarding this clone: The CDR3 end lies 3 residues beyond the end of the read and is filled in from the germline J gene. In the same sample, other DNA sequences code for this CDR3. V is TRBV7-6 and J is TRBJ1-3; 10 bases align to TRBD1. This CDR3 contains 16 residues. CDR1 and CDR2 (germline): SGHVS, FNYEAQ. V shed 4 bases and J 3 bases; nucleotides not matched to a gene: 6. The CDR3 bases that were read are TGTGCCAGCAGCTCGGAGACAGGGGGCTTTGGAAACACC. Translated: CASSSETGGFGNT. The full CDR3 reads CASSSETGGFGNTIYF.

Comments on this clone: The read ends 3 residues early relative to the CDR3; the germline J gene fills the gap. The chain joins TRBV2 to TRBJ2-5; D unresolved. Germline values: CDR1 SNHLY, CDR2 FYNNEI. V lost 6 bases and J lost 5, with 13 bases in between. This CDR3 has 13 residues. The CDR3 reads CASSSMTGETQYF. Incomplete CDR3 DNA: TGTGCCAGCAGCAGTATGACTGGGGAGACC.

Points on this clone: The read gets to within 3 residues of the CDR3 end, and the germline J gene fills in the rest. The chain couples TRBV6-2 or TRBV6-3 to TRBJ2-7; D ambiguous. This CDR3 comprises 12 residues. V lost 5 bases to trimming and J lost 6 bases, with 11 bases between them. Germline-derived CDR1 and CDR2 are MNHEY and SVGEGT. CDR3 sequence reads: CASSTTPPEQYF. The DNA read from the CDR3 is TGTGCCAGCAGTACTACACCACCCGAG.

Turning to this clone: The read terminates 3 residues ahead of where the CDR3 ends, so the germline J gene completes it. The gene calls are TRBV2 and TRBJ1-2; 10 bases are a match to TRBD1. From germline, CDR1 is SNHLY and CDR2 FYNNEI. The length of the CDR3 is 15 residues. The DNA read from the CDR3 is TGTGCCAGCATTGACAGGGGGCGTGGGGGAAGAGGC. It is translated as CASIDRGRGGRG. From start to end, the CDR3 is CASIDRGRGGRGYTF.

Concerning this clone: The read falls 3 residues short of the CDR3 end, and the missing part is taken from the germline J gene. The chain is built from TRBV5-1 and TRBJ2-5; 8 bases are a match to TRBD2. Germline CDR1 is SGHRS and CDR2 is YFSETQ. Trimming removed 3 bases from V and 1 base from J; junction bases left unmatched: 5. This CDR3 has 15 residues. The covered CDR3 bases are TGCGCCAGCAGCTCCGGAGCGGGGGCCCAAGAGACC. This sequence encodes CASSSGAGAQET. The whole CDR3 protein reads CASSSGAGAQETQYF.

CDR3 DNA (partial): TGTGCCAGCTCCCCGGGACAGACTGAAAATGAC. This sequence encodes CASSPGQTEND. The whole CDR3 sequence is CASSPGQTENDYTF. This chain links TRBV18 with TRBJ1-2; 7 nucleotides align to TRBD1. From the germline J gene comes the end of the CDR3, since the read stops 3 residues before it. This CDR3 is 14 amino acids long. Germline CDR1 and CDR2: KGHSH and LQKENI.

Turning to this clone: The missing CDR3 end, 3 residues past where the read stops, is filled in from the germline J gene. The genes are TRBV7-2 and TRBJ2-5, with 11 bases lining up with TRBD2. Trimming at V came to 5 bases and at J to 3 bases, leaving 5 bases not matched to a gene. Germline-derived CDR1 and CDR2 are SGHTA and FQGNSA. The CDR3 totals 15 residues. This chain's CDR3 is CASSRSGGAEETQYF. CDR3 DNA, as far as it was read: TGTGCCAGCAGCCGTAGCGGGGGGGCGGAAGAGACC.

As concerns this clone: From the germline J gene comes the end of the CDR3, since the read stops 3 residues before it. V and J are TRBV20-1 and TRBJ1-1, with 8 bases fitting TRBD1. The CDR3 length is 16 residues. The germline V gene has CDR1 DFQATT and CDR2 SNEGSKA (reference sequence). V lost 3 bases, J lost 2 bases, and 11 bases stayed unmatched. Incomplete CDR3 DNA: TGCAGTGCTAGGGAGGGTTCGGACAGGGCTAACACTGAA. Encoded protein: CSAREGSDRANTE. The entire CDR3 sequence reads CSAREGSDRANTEAFF.

CDR3 in amino acids: CASSRGNEQFF. CDR3 DNA, as far as it was read: TGTGCCAGCAGTCGGGGGAATGAG. The chain combines TRBV5-5 with TRBJ2-1, with D possibly matching TRBD2 (6 bases). The sequenced fragment ends 3 residues before the CDR3 boundary, so the rest is inferred from the germline J gene. The V gene lost 5 bases and the J gene lost 7 bases, with 7 bases spanning the gap. The CDR3 is made up of 11 amino acids. The germline gives CDR1 SGHKS, CDR2 YYEKEE (reference sequence).

Worth noting for this clone: Sequencing ends 3 residues short of the CDR3 end; the germline J gene provides the rest. The genes are TRBV16 and TRBJ2-5; 9 nucleotides match TRBD2. Losses at the gene ends were 4 bases for V and 4 bases for J; bases not matched to a gene: 7. Germline V gives CDR1 KGHSY, CDR2 FQNENV. This CDR3 region has 15 residues. Partial CDR3 DNA: TGTGCCAGCAGCCCCAAGGGACTAGCCGGAGAGACC. It translates to CASSPKGLAGET. Given in full, the CDR3 is CASSPKGLAGETQYF.

About this clone itself: The read is 3 residues too short to cover the CDR3 end, so that end is filled in from the germline J gene. This chain links TRBV19 with TRBJ1-5, with D tentatively TRBD1 (6 bases). The CDR3 covers 14 residues. CDR1 is LNHDA, CDR2 SQIVND, per germline (reference sequence). Trimming removed 5 bases at V and 1 base at J, with 9 bases between. Here the CDR3 reads CASSLQGSNQPQHF. The part of the CDR3 DNA that was read is TGTGCCAGTAGTCTACAGGGCAGCAATCAGCCC.

The covered CDR3 bases are TGCGCCAGCAGCTCGGGACAGGGGCGGAATGAA. Translated: CASSSGQGRNE. The full CDR3 is CASSSGQGRNEAFF. The chain combines TRBV5-1 with TRBJ1-1; TRBD1 agrees at 10 bases. The CDR3 goes on 3 residues after the read ends, and that part is filled in from the germline J gene. The V and J ends lost 3 bases and 7 bases, in that order; junction bases with no gene match: 6. CDR3 length: 14 residues. Per germline, CDR1 SGHRS and CDR2 YFSETQ.

About this clone itself: At one end the junction does not follow the germline gene, possibly because of a read error. The read halts 3 residues ahead of the CDR3 end, with the missing end drawn from the germline J gene. Other DNA sequences in the same sample also yield this CDR3. This chain joins TRBV7-2 and TRBJ1-3, with unresolved D. The CDR3 runs 15 residues. Germline values: CDR1 SGHTA, CDR2 FQGNSA. The CDR3 protein is CASSPAGTPGNTIYF. CDR3 DNA (partial): TGTGCCAGCAGCCCAGCGGGCACTCCCGGAAACACT.

This clone is deemed medium-sized (0.01 to 0.1%) by its frequency. The read ends 3 residues shy of where the CDR3 ends; the end is completed using the germline J gene. The chain has TRBV18 and TRBJ1-2; TRBD1 agrees at 7 bases. The CDR3 totals 19 residues. Trimming took 5 bases from V and 6 from J; bases not matched to a gene: 24. CDR1 KGHSH and CDR2 LQKENI come from the germline V gene. The CDR3 bases that were read are TGTGCCAGCTCAAAAGACAGGGAACAAAGTCTACCCCGGGAGAATGGC. Translating gives CASSKDREQSLPRENG. The CDR3 in its entirety is CASSKDREQSLPRENGYTF.

Note on this clone: Coverage ceases 3 residues before the CDR3 finishes, and the germline J gene fills in the end. The chain has TRBV20-1 and TRBJ2-5; D ambiguous. The V end was cut by 4 bases, the J end by 4 bases, with 4 bases between. This CDR3 has 10 amino acids. Germline V gene sequence: CDR1 DFQATT, CDR2 SNEGSKA (reference sequence). CDR3 sequence: CSATRETQYF. The covered CDR3 bases are TGCAGTGCTACTAGAGAGACC.